Reported below is one TCR beta chain. Its antigen is as yet unknown. Per the germline V gene, CDR1 is SNHLY and CDR2 is FYNNEI. Trimming pared 6 bases from V and 0 bases from J, leaving 11 bases between. This CDR3 has 15 residues. PCR amplification relied on 60 Vbeta primers (plus 13 Jbeta primers). Sequencing used immunoSEQ multiplex PCR; TCRdb keeps in-frame clones, though not all of them. Of under 200,000 clones listed, around 75% were seen once; the top ten hold about 5.6%. The sample belongs to a study of cytomegalovirus exposure and HLA in healthy donors. Study results and limitations: A later analysis found common viral pathogens apparently linked to several of the most significant clusters. Among TCR beta chains, those listed as cytomegalovirus-associated numbered roughly 150. Cytomegalovirus status, reportedly, was diagnosed with high specificity and sensitivity by the classifier. CMV antigen specificity was confirmed in vitro for three CMV-associated chains.

The source material was PBMCs. The clonotype comes from a woman in her twenties or thirties in good health and CMV-seropositive. The chain is built from TRBV2 and TRBJ1-4; no firm D call. This CDR3 reads CASRGVSTTNEKLFF. The CDR3 DNA reads TGTGCCAGCAGAGGAGTTAGTACAACTAATGAAAAACTGTTTTTT.